These 26 T cell receptor beta chains were sequenced from one sample in a study of T cells in Graves' hyperthyroidism and ophthalmopathy. TCR beta CDR3 region amplification was performed from RNA transcripts. First-round RT-PCR targeting the TCR CDR3 was performed with the HTBI primer set. Via MiXCR, TCRdb re-called the multiplex PCR reads, giving one row per CDR3 protein. The sample includes about 180,000 distinct CDR3 sequences, about 9.4% of them seen just once. The sequencing sample was made of blood. These receptors were obtained from a young woman with Graves' hyperthyroidism that later progressed to Graves' ophthalmopathy.

In this sample, this clonotype turned up many times. The chain uses TRBV30 and TRBJ2-2; D possibly corresponds to TRBD2 (7 bases). V was trimmed by 5 bases and J by 7 bases, leaving 14 bases between them. Per the germline V gene, CDR1 is GTSNPN and CDR2 is SVGIG (reference sequence). The CDR3 has 13 amino acids. The CDR3 spells CAWERGADGELFF. CDR3 coding DNA: TGTGCCTGGGAACGGGGGGCAGACGGGGAGCTGTTTTTT.

This clonotype was detected only a few times. The chain carries TRBV6-1 and TRBJ2-1; 8 positions match TRBD2. The CDR3 has 15 residues. Per the germline V gene, CDR1 is MNHNS and CDR2 is SASEGT. Trimming at V came to 6 bases and at J to 5 bases, leaving 9 bases not matched to a gene. CDR3 loop: CASSQLGTSDNEQFF. The CDR3 DNA is TGTGCCAGCAGCCAGTTGGGGACTAGTGACAATGAGCAGTTCTTC.

This sequence joins TRBV5-1 and TRBJ2-5; D unresolved. The CDR3 consists of 12 residues. Germline V gene data show CDR1 as SGHRS and CDR2 as YFSETQ. V was shortened by 4 bases and J by 4 bases, with 8 bases between the two germline ends. Written as DNA, the CDR3 is TGCGCCAGCAGCCTCTCCTCAGAGACCCAGTACTTC. Translated, it gives CASSLSSETQYF.

This clonotype was seen repeatedly, ten times or more. The chain links TRBV27 to TRBJ1-1, with D hard to call. The V end was cut by 5 bases, the J end by 3 bases, with 16 bases between. The CDR3 runs 15 residues. Germline lookup yields CDR1 MNHEY and CDR2 SMNVEV (reference sequence). The CDR3 DNA sequence: TGTGCCAGCAGTAGGAAAGGTAGGTCGGACACTGAAGCTTTCTTT. Its protein is CASSRKGRSDTEAFF.

This clonotype was counted many times. This sequence joins TRBV30 and TRBJ1-5, with a weak D call TRBD1 (5 bases). This CDR3 is 18 amino acids long. CDR1 and CDR2 from the germline V gene are GTSNPN and SVGIG (reference sequence). Trimming took 2 bases from V and 3 from J, leaving 23 bases between them. DNA for the CDR3: TGTGCCTGGAGTATAAAAACACGAAGGGGTTATACCAATCAGCCCCAGCATTTT. Protein: CAWSIKTRRGYTNQPQHF.

A word on this clonotype: A clone one base away is much larger, so this may be a read error. The chain combines TRBV7-9 with TRBJ1-1, with D unresolved. The length of the CDR3 is 12 residues. The V gene's germline CDR1 is SEHNR and CDR2 FQNEAQ (reference sequence). The CDR3 is CACSYINTEAFF. The CDR3, as DNA: TGTGCCTGCAGTTATATAAACACTGAAGCTTTCTTT.

In DNA, the CDR3 is TGTGCCAGCAGCGGGAATACCGGGACAGGGCTTTATGGCTACACCTTC. Its protein product is CASSGNTGTGLYGYTF. The V call is TRBV7-2, the J call TRBJ1-2, with 9 nucleotides matching TRBD1. The CDR3 is made up of 16 amino acids. The germline V gene encodes CDR1 SGHTA and CDR2 FQGNSA. Unmatched junction bases numbered 12, after V lost 5 bases and J lost 5 bases.

The chain has TRBV12-3 or TRBV12-4 and TRBJ2-7; 9 bases are a match to TRBD1. J lost 5 bases, V lost 1 base, and 3 bases had no gene match. The CDR3 has 14 residues. The CDR3 nucleotides are TGTGCCAGCAGTTTAGGGGACAGGGCTCACGAGCAGTACTTC. Translated: CASSLGDRAHEQYF.

DNA for the CDR3: TGTGCCAGCAGCCAAGTCTCGGGACACCAATCCTACGAGCAGTACTTC. Translating it yields CASSQVSGHQSYEQYF. V usage is TRBV3-1 and J usage is TRBJ2-7; maybe TRBD1 (6 bases). There are 16 residues in the CDR3. V lost 1 base, J lost 1 base, and 14 bases lay in between. The germline V gene has CDR1 LGHDT and CDR2 YNNKEL (reference sequence).

This chain uses TRBV10-2 with TRBJ1-2; tentative D call: TRBD1 (6 bases). With 7 bases removed from V and 3 bases from J, the gap between germline ends came to 15 bases. The length of the CDR3 is 14 residues. Germline assignment: CDR1 WSHSY and CDR2 SAAADI. The CDR3 region has the DNA TGCGCCAGCACCCTAGAGGGGGAACACTATGGCTACACCTTC. Its protein is CASTLEGEHYGYTF.

In this sample, this clonotype turned up many times. The chain recombines TRBV20-1 with TRBJ1-5, with a tentative D call TRBD1 (5 bases). The germline V gene has CDR1 DFQATT and CDR2 SNEGSKA (reference sequence). Trimming removed 0 bases at V and 2 bases at J, with 11 bases between. The CDR3 is made up of 15 amino acids. This CDR3 is CSARDVGRGNQPQHF. The CDR3 nucleotides read TGCAGTGCTAGAGATGTCGGCAGGGGCAATCAGCCCCAGCATTTT.

This clonotype came up many times. This chain links TRBV10-3 with TRBJ2-5, with 8 bases aligning to TRBD2. The CDR3 spans 15 residues. V dropped 3 bases and J dropped 2; count of bases not matched to a gene: 5. From germline, CDR1 is ENHRY and CDR2 SYGVKD. Here the CDR3 DNA reads TGTGCCATCAGTGACGGGGGGGGCCGTCAAGAGACCCAGTACTTC. Protein: CAISDGGGRQETQYF.

This clonotype came up once. This chain joins TRBV7-3 and TRBJ2-3; 8 nucleotides align to TRBD1. Unmatched junction bases numbered 12, after V lost 7 bases and J lost 3 bases. The CDR3 loop spans 16 amino acids. Germline V lookup: CDR1 SGHTA, CDR2 FQGTGA. In nucleotides, the CDR3 is TGTGCCAGCACATTCACCAGGGGGCTGGAGACAGATACGCAGTATTTT. This sequence encodes CASTFTRGLETDTQYF.

This clonotype has ten or more counts. This chain links TRBV20-1 with TRBJ1-6, with D possibly TRBD1 on 5 matching bases. Per the germline V gene, CDR1 is DFQATT and CDR2 is SNEGSKA (reference sequence). V was clipped by 5 bases and J by 4 bases, with 18 bases between them. This CDR3 spans 16 amino acids. The CDR3 nucleotides are TGCAGTGCTGCAAGGGGAGGGGACGGTTATAATTCACCCCTCCACTTT. This gives the protein CSAARGGDGYNSPLHF.

The sample holds many counts of this clonotype. The chain carries TRBV6-1 and TRBJ2-7; weak D call: TRBD1 (7 bases). Trimming cost V 6 bases and J 3 bases, with 18 bases left between them. This CDR3 is 15 amino acids long. Germline values: CDR1 MNHNS, CDR2 SASEGT. This chain's CDR3 is CASREGQSIIYEQYF. CDR3 sequence (DNA): TGTGCCAGCAGGGAGGGACAGTCCATCATCTACGAGCAGTACTTC.

This clonotype has at least ten counts. The chain uses TRBV13 and TRBJ1-1; the D is unclear. Germline CDR1 PRHDT, CDR2 FYEKMQ (reference sequence). V shed 5 bases and J shed 6 bases, with 10 bases lying between them. This CDR3 contains 12 residues. The CDR3 loop reads CASSVPGAEAFF. In DNA form, the CDR3 reads TGTGCCAGCAGCGTCCCTGGGGCTGAAGCTTTCTTT.

The table lists this clonotype with a few counts. Being one base from a much bigger clone, this may be a read error. This chain joins TRBV9 and TRBJ1-1; no clear D. Germline-derived CDR1 and CDR2 are SGDLS and YYNGEE. This CDR3 is built from 14 residues. The germline V and J ends were trimmed by 0 bases and 1 base, with 7 bases remaining between them. CDR3 DNA: TGTGCCAGCAGCGTAGGGATGGAGAACACTGAAGCTTTCTTT. This translates into CASSVGMENTEAFF.

This clonotype was seen a handful of times. The gene calls are TRBV19 and TRBJ2-5; D perhaps matches TRBD1 (6 bases). V dropped 10 bases and J dropped 5 bases, with 17 bases sitting between them. The CDR3 length is 13 residues. Per the germline V gene, CDR1 is LNHDA and CDR2 is SQIVND (reference sequence). This chain's CDR3 is CATRRGSGETQYF. The DNA of the CDR3 is TGTGCCACTCGAAGGGGGTCTGGGGAGACCCAGTACTTC.

This clonotype was seen at least ten times. This chain uses TRBV3-1 with TRBJ2-1, with 8 bases fitting TRBD2. Germline V gene data show CDR1 as LGHDT and CDR2 as YNNKEL (reference sequence). The CDR3 consists of 16 residues. With 0 bases clipped from V and 6 bases from J, the junction kept 7 bases outside the gene matches. The CDR3 sequence: CASSQEPSGRLNEQFF. The CDR3 DNA reads as TGTGCCAGCAGCCAAGAGCCCAGCGGGAGACTCAATGAGCAGTTCTTC.

This clonotype was seen at least ten times. As DNA, the CDR3 is TGTGCCAGCAGTGCGCCAAACTCTCAAGAGACCCAGTACTTC. It encodes CASSAPNSQETQYF. The chain is built from TRBV2 and TRBJ2-5; D not resolved. This CDR3 has 14 residues. CDR1 is SNHLY and CDR2 is FYNNEI in the germline V gene. Trimming took 4 bases from V and 2 from J, leaving 11 bases between them.

The chain joins TRBV7-6 to TRBJ1-2, with no clear D. There are 14 residues in the CDR3. V dropped 4 bases and J dropped 5 bases, with 14 bases sitting between them. The V gene's germline CDR1 is SGHVS and CDR2 FNYEAQ. CDR3 sequence: CASSSGTESYGYTF. The CDR3 DNA sequence: TGTGCCAGCAGCTCGGGAACAGAAAGTTATGGCTACACCTTC. The complete variable domain, with remaining parts taken from reference TRBV7-6 and TRBJ1-2, reads GAGVSQSPRYKVTKRGQDVALRCDPISGHVSLYWYRQALGQGPEFLTYFNYEAQQDKSGLPNDRFSAERPEGSISTLTIQRTEQRDSAMYRCASSSGTESYGYTFGSGTRLTVV.

V gene TRBV30 combines with J gene TRBJ2-1; 11 bases line up with TRBD2. The CDR3 covers 17 residues. The J segment lost 2 bases and the V segment lost 4 bases, leaving 10 bases of the junction unmatched. Germline V gene lookup returns CDR1 GTSNPN and CDR2 SVGIG (reference sequence). The DNA for the CDR3 is TGTGCCTGGAAGGGTCTAGCGGGAGGCGGCGCCTACAATGAGCAGTTCTTC. Translated: CAWKGLAGGGAYNEQFF.

Ten or more counts support this clonotype. J is TRBJ1-1 and V is TRBV7-2, with a possible D match to TRBD1 (5 bases). The CDR3 length is 15 residues. Germline V CDR1 and CDR2: SGHTA, FQGNSA. The germline V and J ends were trimmed by 2 bases and 0 bases, with 10 bases remaining between them. CDR3 sequence reads: CASSLNWGMNTEAFF. For the CDR3, the DNA is TGTGCCAGCAGCTTAAATTGGGGGATGAACACTGAAGCTTTCTTT.

This clonotype was found a few times. The J gene is TRBJ2-5, the V gene TRBV7-8, with 13 bases aligning to TRBD2. J lost 3 bases, V lost 5 bases, and 9 bases had no gene match. The germline gives CDR1 SGHVS, CDR2 FQNEAQ. The CDR3 contains 17 residues. CDR3 DNA: TGTGCCAGCAGCCAGGGACTAGCGGGAACGCTAGAAGAGACCCAGTACTTC. Translating it yields CASSQGLAGTLEETQYF.

J is TRBJ1-4 and V is TRBV20-1; tentatively, D is TRBD1 (5 bases). CDR3 length: 14 residues. The ends were cut back, 1 base at V and 8 bases at J, with 14 bases in the middle. Germline V gives CDR1 DFQATT, CDR2 SNEGSKA (reference sequence). The CDR3, as DNA: TGCAGTGCTAGAGTGTTGGGGCTGGGCGAAAAACTGTTTTTT. It yields the protein CSARVLGLGEKLFF.

The table lists this clonotype with many counts. The V call is TRBV11-2, the J call TRBJ2-1; D could derive from TRBD1 or TRBD2 (5 bases each). There are 16 residues in the CDR3. Germline V gene data show CDR1 as SGHAT and CDR2 as FQNNGV. The V end was cut by 0 bases, the J end by 6 bases, with 15 bases between. The DNA for the CDR3 is TGTGCCAGCAGCTTAGATATCAGGGAGATCTCCAATGAGCAGTTCTTC. This codes for CASSLDIREISNEQFF.